Following are 15 T cell receptor beta chains from one sample sequenced in a study of CD8 T cells in Susac syndrome. After extraction with the RNeasy kit, roughly 0.5 to 1 ug of the RNA was reverse transcribed using random hexamers. TCRdb fed the immunoSEQ multiplex PCR reads into MiXCR, producing one record per CDR3 protein. Among approximately 180,000 distinct CDR3 sequences listed, roughly 94% were seen once. Source material: CD4+ T cells from PBMCs. The receptors come from a human donor with Susac syndrome.

The chain has TRBV6-5 and TRBJ2-5; 10 bases are a match to TRBD2. The CDR3 spans 19 residues. Germline values: CDR1 MNHEY, CDR2 SVGAGI. V shed 0 bases and J 3 bases; nucleotides not matched to a gene: 13. The CDR3 DNA reads TGTGCCAGCAGTTACTCTATAGCGGGAGGATCCCTATCCAAAGAGACCCAGTACTTC. This encodes CASSYSIAGGSLSKETQYF.

The rearrangement uses TRBV20-1 and TRBJ1-3; 7 bases match TRBD1. The germline gives CDR1 DFQATT, CDR2 SNEGSKA (reference sequence). This CDR3 contains 18 residues. V dropped 0 bases and J dropped 4; count of bases not matched to a gene: 15. The CDR3 DNA is TGCAGTGCTAGAGAACCCCGGACAGGCTCGGTACAAGGAAACACCATATATTTT. This encodes CSAREPRTGSVQGNTIYF.

The rearrangement links TRBV20-1 to TRBJ1-2; D may be TRBD1 (5 bases). The CDR3 is 17 amino acids. Trimming cost V 1 base and J 4 bases, with 22 bases left between them. Germline V gives CDR1 DFQATT, CDR2 SNEGSKA (reference sequence). The CDR3, as DNA: TGCAGTGCTAGAGGTCCAGGGACCCCCCTTATGTCCTATGGCTACACCTTC. Translated: CSARGPGTPLMSYGYTF.

This clonotype appeared once. V usage is TRBV20-1 and J usage is TRBJ1-1; 8 bases line up with TRBD1. The length of the CDR3 is 14 residues. Germline V gene lookup returns CDR1 DFQATT and CDR2 SNEGSKA (reference sequence). V lost 2 bases to trimming and J lost 2 bases; unmatched junction nucleotides: 4. CDR3 coding DNA: TGCAGTGCTAGAAAGACAGGGGTCAACACTGAAGCTTTCTTT. Translating it yields CSARKTGVNTEAFF.

The CDR3 nucleotides are TGCAGTGCTCGCTCCCAGGAGGCTCTAGAGACCCAGTACTTC. Its translation: CSARSQEALETQYF. This chain connects TRBV20-1 to TRBJ2-5; D perhaps matches TRBD2 (5 bases). The CDR3 has 14 residues. The V end lost 5 bases, the J end lost 4 bases, and 17 bases lay between the germline ends. The germline V gene has CDR1 DFQATT and CDR2 SNEGSKA (reference sequence).

The chain recombines TRBV10-3 with TRBJ2-3; 9 nucleotides line up with TRBD1. The CDR3 is 16 residues long. Germline CDR1 ENHRY, CDR2 SYGVKD. The V gene end was trimmed by 4 bases and the J gene end by 2 bases; junction bases not matched to a gene: 7. CDR3 nucleotide sequence: TGTGCCATCAGTGGACAGGGGGGGATGGACACAGATACGCAGTATTTT. It translates to CAISGQGGMDTDTQYF.

V usage is TRBV28 and J usage is TRBJ1-5, with unresolved D. CDR3 size: 15 residues. Looked up from germline, CDR1 is MDHEN and CDR2 is SYDVKM. Trimming removed 6 bases from V and 7 bases from J, with 19 bases in between. This CDR3 reads CASSFPRLENQPQHF. In nucleotides, the CDR3 is TGTGCCAGCAGCTTCCCGCGACTAGAAAACCAGCCCCAGCATTTT.

This chain connects TRBV20-1 to TRBJ2-4; D call uncertain. The CDR3 runs 13 residues. V lost 2 bases to trimming and J lost 0 bases, with 5 bases between them. The germline V gene encodes CDR1 DFQATT and CDR2 SNEGSKA (reference sequence). In DNA form, the CDR3 reads TGCAGTGCTAGACAACTAGCCAAAAACATTCAGTACTTC. It is translated as CSARQLAKNIQYF.

This chain links TRBV3-1 with TRBJ2-7; the match to TRBD2 covers 9 bases. V shed 2 bases, J shed 4 bases, and the junction held 3 bases outside the gene matches. Germline CDR1 LGHDT, CDR2 YNNKEL (reference sequence). The CDR3 consists of 14 residues. CDR3 DNA sequence: TGTGCCAGCAGCCAATGGCGGGAGGGTTACGAGCAGTACTTC. Protein sequence: CASSQWREGYEQYF.

The chain links TRBV6-5 to TRBJ2-7; D is undetermined. This CDR3 region has 13 residues. Germline CDR1 reads MNHEY; CDR2 reads SVGAGI. Between the trimmed V and J ends, which lost 6 bases and 4 bases, there was a span of 13 bases. CDR3 nucleotide sequence: TGTGCCAGCAGCCCCTCAGTGAGATACGAGCAGTACTTC. This translates into CASSPSVRYEQYF.

The chain is built from TRBV19 and TRBJ2-1, with 7 nucleotides matching TRBD1. Germline CDR1 and CDR2: LNHDA and SQIVND (reference sequence). The CDR3 spans 13 residues. Trimming took 3 bases from V and 5 from J; bases not matched to a gene: 1. Here the CDR3 reads CASSIDRDNEQFF. The CDR3 DNA reads TGTGCCAGTAGTATCGACAGGGACAATGAGCAGTTCTTC. The whole variable domain, filled in from reference TRBV19 and TRBJ2-1, reads DGGITQSPKYLFRKEGQNVTLSCEQNLNHDAMYWYRQDPGQGLRLIYYSQIVNDFQKGDIAEGYSVSREKKESFPLTVTSAQKNPTAFYLCASSIDRDNEQFFGPGTRLTVL.

J is TRBJ1-1 and V is TRBV29-1, with D possibly being TRBD1 (6 bases). Per germline, CDR1 SQVTM and CDR2 ANQGSEA. The V gene lost 7 bases and the J gene lost 0 bases, with 12 bases spanning the gap. The CDR3 sequence is 13 residues long. The CDR3 nucleotides read TGCAGCGCAGCCAGGGGCATGAACACTGAAGCTTTCTTT. Translated, it gives CSAARGMNTEAFF.

This clonotype was observed a single time. The V call is TRBV20-1, the J call TRBJ1-2; a weak D match, TRBD1 (5 bases). From germline, CDR1 is DFQATT and CDR2 SNEGSKA (reference sequence). Trimming shortened V by 0 bases and J by 1 base, and 12 bases separated the two germline ends. The CDR3 consists of 15 residues. The CDR3 loop reads CSARETGSLNYGYTF. CDR3 sequence (DNA): TGCAGTGCTAGAGAAACAGGTTCACTTAACTATGGCTACACCTTC.

The chain combines TRBV20-1 with TRBJ2-5; 8 bases are a match to TRBD2. Trimming at V came to 1 base and at J to 4 bases, leaving 8 bases not matched to a gene. Germline loops: CDR1 DFQATT, CDR2 SNEGSKA (reference sequence). The CDR3 loop spans 15 amino acids. This CDR3 reads CSARVGTSAPETQYF. The CDR3 region has the DNA TGCAGTGCTAGAGTCGGGACTAGTGCTCCAGAGACCCAGTACTTC.

The chain couples TRBV7-8 to TRBJ1-2; TRBD1 might be the D (6 bases). CDR1 and CDR2 from the germline V gene are SGHVS and FQNEAQ. Trimming left V 5 bases short and J 4 bases short, with 14 bases between. The CDR3 contains 14 residues. CDR3 nucleotide sequence: TGTGCCAGCAGCCCATTGACAGGAACCTATGGCTACACCTTC. Translating it yields CASSPLTGTYGYTF.